One and the same sample provided the 20 T cell receptor beta chains below, sequenced in a study of siplizumab effects on memory and regulatory T cells. This table comes from immunoSEQ multiplex PCR, and its TCRdb copy is limited to in-frame clones, with some not included. The data contain tens of thousands of clones, over 95% of them singletons. The sample consisted of naive CD4+ T cells sorted from blood. These receptors were taken from a human donor in good health.

CDR3 coding DNA: TGTGCTAGTGGTTTGGTCAACAAGGCGGGGGTGAACACTGAAGCTTTCTTT. Translating it yields CASGLVNKAGVNTEAFF. The chain carries TRBV12-5 and TRBJ1-1, with TRBD1 as a possible D gene (5 bases). Germline values: CDR1 LGHNT, CDR2 FRNRAP. The germline V and J ends were trimmed by 0 bases and 0 bases, with 14 bases remaining between them. The CDR3 covers 17 residues.

The chain employs TRBV7-2 and TRBJ2-7; the match to TRBD2 covers 7 bases. The V gene's germline CDR1 is SGHTA and CDR2 FQGNSA. The CDR3 totals 13 residues. After removal of 3 bases from V and 6 bases from J, the junction contained 5 bases not matched to a gene. The DNA for the CDR3 is TGTGCCAGCAGCTTTGCGGGGGTCCCCGAGCAGTACTTC. Protein: CASSFAGVPEQYF.

The J gene is TRBJ1-4, the V gene TRBV5-4, with 8 bases fitting TRBD1. The length of the CDR3 is 17 residues. Trimming removed 1 base from V and 7 bases from J; junction bases left unmatched: 12. CDR1 and CDR2 (germline): SGHNT, YYREEE (reference sequence). CDR3 protein: CASSLYLTGTGTEKLFF. CDR3 nucleotides: TGTGCCAGCAGCTTGTACTTGACCGGGACAGGAACTGAAAAACTGTTTTTT.

This clone was observed once. Here the CDR3 DNA reads TGCGCCAGCAGCCAGGACCCGGCGGACCGACCTTATAATTCACCCCTCCACTTT. Translation: CASSQDPADRPYNSPLHF. This chain connects TRBV4-1 to TRBJ1-6; D is ambiguous. The CDR3 runs to 18 residues. V was clipped by 3 bases and J by 4 bases, with 19 bases between them. In germline, CDR1 is MGHRA, CDR2 YSYEKL.

This clone was observed a single time. The J gene is TRBJ2-5, the V gene TRBV7-3, with D tentatively TRBD1 (6 bases). V was shortened by 5 bases and J by 5 bases, with 21 bases between the two germline ends. CDR1 SGHTA and CDR2 FQGTGA come from the germline V gene. The CDR3 is 16 residues long. CDR3 nucleotide sequence: TGTGCCAGCAGCCCCGCTGGCACAGGGAGTGAGGAGACCCAGTACTTC. This encodes CASSPAGTGSEETQYF.

V is TRBV5-6 and J is TRBJ2-5; 9 bases align to TRBD2. The J segment lost 6 bases and the V segment lost 3 bases, leaving 12 bases of the junction unmatched. The CDR3 contains 16 residues. Germline CDR1 is SGHDT and CDR2 is YYEEEE. The CDR3 bases are TGTGCCAGCAGCTCCCCTGCCGCGGGGGGGTTAAAGACCCAGTACTTC. Translated, it gives CASSSPAAGGLKTQYF.

The chain employs TRBV2 and TRBJ1-1, with D tentatively TRBD1 (6 bases). There are 14 residues in the CDR3. CDR1 is SNHLY and CDR2 is FYNNEI in the germline V gene. The V end lost 7 bases, the J end lost 4 bases, and 16 bases lay between the germline ends. CDR3 in DNA: TGTGCCAGCACCTACAGGGAGGGGGGCACTGAAGCTTTCTTT. It yields the protein CASTYREGGTEAFF.

The J gene is TRBJ2-1, the V gene TRBV5-4; 11 nucleotides line up with TRBD2. V was pared by 3 bases and J by 0 bases, with 11 bases of the junction left unmatched. CDR1 and CDR2 from the germline V gene are SGHNT and YYREEE (reference sequence). The CDR3 runs to 19 residues. CDR3 DNA: TGTGCCAGCAGCTCTAGGACTAGCGGGCCCGCAAGCTCCTACAATGAGCAGTTCTTC. Its protein is CASSSRTSGPASSYNEQFF.

The V gene is TRBV7-2, the J gene TRBJ2-1; D might be TRBD2 (7 bases). This CDR3 is 15 amino acids long. The germline V gene encodes CDR1 SGHTA and CDR2 FQGNSA. The germline V and J ends were trimmed by 1 base and 6 bases, with 13 bases remaining between them. CDR3 bases: TGTGCCAGCAGCTTAGTCCGGGGGGCGTCCAATGAGCAGTTCTTC. It yields the protein CASSLVRGASNEQFF.

This rearrangement joins TRBV2 to TRBJ2-7; TRBD1 aligns across 9 bases. The CDR3 is 14 residues long. The V gene's germline CDR1 is SNHLY and CDR2 FYNNEI. The V and J ends lost 4 bases and 7 bases, in that order; junction bases with no gene match: 8. The DNA of the CDR3 is TGTGCCAGCAGTGCATTCCGACAGGGGGGGGAGCAGTACTTC. Amino acid sequence: CASSAFRQGGEQYF.

The rearrangement joins TRBV7-9 to TRBJ1-4, with TRBD1 identical over 7 bases. Looked up from germline, CDR1 is SEHNR and CDR2 is FQNEAQ (reference sequence). Trimming cost V 1 base and J 5 bases; bases outside gene matches: 4. This CDR3 is 15 amino acids long. Here the CDR3 DNA reads TGTGCCAGCAGCTTAGGGGGACAGAGAAATGAAAAACTGTTTTTT. Protein: CASSLGGQRNEKLFF. The full variable domain, its missing parts supplied by reference TRBV7-9 and TRBJ1-4, is DTGVSQNPRHKITKRGQNVTFRCDPISEHNRLYWYRQTLGQGPEFLTYFQNEAQLEKSRLLSDRFSAERPKGSFSTLEIQRTEQGDSAMYLCASSLGGQRNEKLFFGSGTQLSVL.

This rearrangement joins TRBV25-1 to TRBJ2-2; no clear D. Trimming shortened V by 6 bases and J by 0 bases, and 8 bases separated the two germline ends. CDR1 is MGHDK and CDR2 is SYGVNS in the germline V gene. CDR3 length equals 14 residues. The CDR3 sequence is CASSQDTNTGELFF. The CDR3 nucleotides are TGTGCCAGCAGCCAAGATACGAACACCGGGGAGCTGTTTTTT. Using reference TRBV25-1 and TRBJ2-2 for the parts outside the CDR3, the full variable domain is EADIYQTPRYLVIGTGKKITLECSQTMGHDKMYWYQQDPGMELHLIHYSYGVNSTEKGDLSSESTVSRIRTEHFPLTLESARPSHTSQYLCASSQDTNTGELFFGEGSRLTVL.

This rearrangement joins TRBV5-8 to TRBJ1-4; 9 bases fit TRBD1. The germline gives CDR1 SGHTS, CDR2 YDEGEE. V shed 4 bases and J 10 bases; nucleotides not matched to a gene: 8. This CDR3 has 14 residues. The CDR3 nucleotides read TGTGCCAGCAGCCCCCGGGACAGGGATGTAAAACTGTTTTTT. Protein sequence: CASSPRDRDVKLFF.

The J gene is TRBJ1-2, the V gene TRBV2, with unresolved D. This CDR3 comprises 14 residues. In germline, CDR1 is SNHLY, CDR2 FYNNEI. V lost 3 bases, J lost 4 bases, and 12 bases lay in between. The CDR3: CASSDRNSIYGYTF. CDR3 nucleotides: TGTGCCAGCAGTGACAGGAACTCGATCTATGGCTACACCTTC.

In its sample, this clone was seen once. This rearrangement joins TRBV10-2 to TRBJ2-2, with 7 bases fitting TRBD2. From germline, CDR1 is WSHSY and CDR2 SAAADI. The CDR3 length is 16 residues. V shed 4 bases, J shed 0 bases, and the junction held 5 bases outside the gene matches. The CDR3 sequence is CASSGGGTTNTGELFF. Here the CDR3 DNA reads TGCGCCAGCAGTGGGGGAGGGACTACGAACACCGGGGAGCTGTTTTTT.

The chain carries TRBV4-1 and TRBJ2-5; D is ambiguous. Germline V gene lookup returns CDR1 MGHRA and CDR2 YSYEKL. This CDR3 has 13 residues. Trimming left V 4 bases short and J 4 bases short, with 10 bases between. The chain's CDR3 is CASSLILSETQYF. Written as DNA, the CDR3 is TGCGCCAGCAGCCTCATCCTATCAGAGACCCAGTACTTC.

The CDR3 nucleotides are TGTGCCAGCTCACCACCGTTGCAACCCGGCAATGAGCAGTTCTTC. Amino acids: CASSPPLQPGNEQFF. The chain is built from TRBV18 and TRBJ2-1; D is ambiguous. Between the trimmed V and J ends, which lost 0 bases and 6 bases, there was a span of 12 bases. CDR3 length equals 15 residues. Germline V gene lookup returns CDR1 KGHSH and CDR2 LQKENI.

CDR3 sequence: CASSPQGYGQPQHF. CDR3 in DNA: TGTGCCAGCTCACCACAGGGGTATGGGCAGCCCCAGCATTTT. The chain carries TRBV18 and TRBJ1-5; TRBD1 might be the D (5 bases). This CDR3 region has 14 residues. Germline V gene sequence: CDR1 KGHSH, CDR2 LQKENI. Trimming pared 1 base from V and 7 bases from J, leaving 11 bases between.

The chain has TRBV2 and TRBJ2-3, with TRBD1 matching over 10 bases. The CDR3 is made up of 14 amino acids. V shed 8 bases and J 2 bases; nucleotides not matched to a gene: 4. CDR1 is SNHLY, CDR2 FYNNEI, per germline. DNA of the CDR3: TGTGCCAGCCGGGACAGGGGAAACACAGATACGCAGTATTTT. Translated, it gives CASRDRGNTDTQYF.

The chain is built from TRBV15 and TRBJ2-5, with D unresolved. Germline V lookup: CDR1 LNHNV, CDR2 YYDKDF (reference sequence). The CDR3 has 12 amino acids. V lost 5 bases and J 5 bases, leaving 9 bases between the germline ends. The CDR3 DNA sequence: TGTGCCACCAGCTTCGGTGGGGAGACCCAGTACTTC. Its protein product is CATSFGGETQYF.